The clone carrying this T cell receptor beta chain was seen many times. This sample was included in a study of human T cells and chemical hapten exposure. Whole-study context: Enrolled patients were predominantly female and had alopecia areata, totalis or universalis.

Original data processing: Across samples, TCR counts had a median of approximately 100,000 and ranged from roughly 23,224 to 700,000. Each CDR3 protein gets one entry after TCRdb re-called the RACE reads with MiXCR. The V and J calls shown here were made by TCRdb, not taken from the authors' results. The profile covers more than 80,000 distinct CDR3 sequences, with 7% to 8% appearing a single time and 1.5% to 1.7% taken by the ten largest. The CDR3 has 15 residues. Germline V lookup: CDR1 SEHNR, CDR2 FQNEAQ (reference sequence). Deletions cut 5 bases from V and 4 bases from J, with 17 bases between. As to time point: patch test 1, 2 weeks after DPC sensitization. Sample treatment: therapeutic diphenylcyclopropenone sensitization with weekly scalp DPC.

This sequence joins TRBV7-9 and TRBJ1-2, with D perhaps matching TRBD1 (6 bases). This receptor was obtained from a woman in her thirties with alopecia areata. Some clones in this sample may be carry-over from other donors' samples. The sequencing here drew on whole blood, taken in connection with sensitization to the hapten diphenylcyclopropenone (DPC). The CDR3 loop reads CASSPPDRMSYGYTF. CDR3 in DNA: TGTGCCAGCAGCCCACCCGACAGGATGAGCTATGGCTACACCTTC.